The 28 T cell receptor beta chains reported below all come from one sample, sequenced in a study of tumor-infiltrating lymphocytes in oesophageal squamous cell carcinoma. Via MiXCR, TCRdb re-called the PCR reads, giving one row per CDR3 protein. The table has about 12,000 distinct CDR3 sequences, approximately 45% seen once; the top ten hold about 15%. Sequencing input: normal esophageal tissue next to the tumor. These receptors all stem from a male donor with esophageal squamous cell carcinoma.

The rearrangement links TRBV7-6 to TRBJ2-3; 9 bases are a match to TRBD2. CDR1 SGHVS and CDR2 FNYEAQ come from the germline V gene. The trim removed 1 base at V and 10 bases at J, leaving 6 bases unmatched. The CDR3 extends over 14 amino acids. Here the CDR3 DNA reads TGTGCCAGCAGCTTAGGAGGCGGGAGGGGTGCGCAGTATTTT. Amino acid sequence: CASSLGGGRGAQYF.

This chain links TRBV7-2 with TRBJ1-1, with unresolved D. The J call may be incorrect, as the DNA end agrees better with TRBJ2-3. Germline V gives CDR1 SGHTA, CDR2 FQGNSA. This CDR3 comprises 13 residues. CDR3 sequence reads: CASSFMRTDTQYF. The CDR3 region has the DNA TGTGCCAGCAGCTTCATGCGCACAGATACGCAGTATTTT.

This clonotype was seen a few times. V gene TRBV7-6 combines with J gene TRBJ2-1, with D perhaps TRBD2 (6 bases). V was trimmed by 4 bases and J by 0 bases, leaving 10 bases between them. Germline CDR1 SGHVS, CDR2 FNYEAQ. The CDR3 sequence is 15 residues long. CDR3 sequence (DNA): TGTGCCAGCAGCTACGGGGGTAGCTCCTACAATGAGCAGTTCTTC. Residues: CASSYGGSSYNEQFF.

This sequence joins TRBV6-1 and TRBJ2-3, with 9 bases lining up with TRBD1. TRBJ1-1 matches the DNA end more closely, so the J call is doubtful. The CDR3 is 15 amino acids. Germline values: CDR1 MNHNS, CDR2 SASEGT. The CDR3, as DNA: TGTGCCAGCAGCACTGGGGGACAGGGCGTCACTGAAGCTTTCTTT. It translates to CASSTGGQGVTEAFF.

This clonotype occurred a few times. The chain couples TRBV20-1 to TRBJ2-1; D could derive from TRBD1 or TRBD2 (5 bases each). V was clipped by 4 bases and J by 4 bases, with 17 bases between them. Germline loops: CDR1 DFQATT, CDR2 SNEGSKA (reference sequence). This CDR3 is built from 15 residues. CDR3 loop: CSATPGPSSYNEQFF. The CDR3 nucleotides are TGCAGTGCTACACCGGGACCCAGCAGTTACAATGAGCAGTTCTTC.

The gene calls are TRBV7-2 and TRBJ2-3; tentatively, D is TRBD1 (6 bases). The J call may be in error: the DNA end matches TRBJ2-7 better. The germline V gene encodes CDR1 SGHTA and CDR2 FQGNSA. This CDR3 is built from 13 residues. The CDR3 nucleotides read TGTGCCAGCAGCGCGGTCAGGGGCTACGAGCAGTACTTC. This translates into CASSAVRGYEQYF.

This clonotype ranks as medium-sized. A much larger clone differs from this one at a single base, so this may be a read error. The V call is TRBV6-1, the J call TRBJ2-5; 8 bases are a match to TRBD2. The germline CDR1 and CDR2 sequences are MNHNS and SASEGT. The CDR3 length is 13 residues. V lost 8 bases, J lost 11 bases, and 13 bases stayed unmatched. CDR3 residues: CASSGGADNEQYF. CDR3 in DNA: TGTGCCAGCTCCGGGGGGGCCGATAATGAGCAGTACTTC.

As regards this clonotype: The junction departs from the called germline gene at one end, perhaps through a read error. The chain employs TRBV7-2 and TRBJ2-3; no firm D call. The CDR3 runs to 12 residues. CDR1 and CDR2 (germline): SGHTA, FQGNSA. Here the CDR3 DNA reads TGTGCCAGCAGCTTAGTGACCCGTAAGCAGTGCTTC. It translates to CASSLVTRKQCF. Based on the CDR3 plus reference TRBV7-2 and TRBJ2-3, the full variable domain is GAGVSQSPSNKVTEKGKDVELRCDPISGHTALYWYRQSLGQGLEFLIYFQGNSAPDKSGLPSDRFSAERTGGSVSTLTIQRTQQEDSAVYLCASSLVTRKQCFGPGTRLTVL.

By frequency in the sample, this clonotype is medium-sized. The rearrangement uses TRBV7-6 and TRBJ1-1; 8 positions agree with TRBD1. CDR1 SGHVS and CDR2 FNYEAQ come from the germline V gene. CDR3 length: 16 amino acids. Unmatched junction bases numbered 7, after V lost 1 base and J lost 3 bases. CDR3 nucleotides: TGTGCCAGCAGCTTAGGTGGACAGGGCCGATACACTGAAGCTTTCTTT. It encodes CASSLGGQGRYTEAFF.

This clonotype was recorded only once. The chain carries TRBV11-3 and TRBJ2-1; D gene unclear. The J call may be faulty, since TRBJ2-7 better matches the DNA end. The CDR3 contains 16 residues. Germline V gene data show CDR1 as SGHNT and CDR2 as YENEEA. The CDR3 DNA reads TGTGCCAGCAGCTTAGATTCTGGGCGAACCTTGGACGAGCAGTACTTC. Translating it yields CASSLDSGRTLDEQYF.

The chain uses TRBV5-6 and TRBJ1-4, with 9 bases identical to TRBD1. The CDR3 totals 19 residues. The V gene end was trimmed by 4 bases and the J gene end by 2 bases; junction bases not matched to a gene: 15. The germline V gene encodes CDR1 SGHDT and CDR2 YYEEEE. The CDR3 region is CASSPGIGQGSFTNEKLFF. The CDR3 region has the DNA TGTGCCAGCAGCCCGGGAATCGGACAGGGGTCGTTCACTAATGAAAAACTGTTTTTT. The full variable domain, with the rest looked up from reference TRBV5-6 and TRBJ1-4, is DAGVTQSPTHLIKTRGQQVTLRCSPKSGHDTVSWYQQALGQGPQFIFQYYEEEERQRGNFPDRFSGHQFPNYSSELNVNALLLGDSALYLCASSPGIGQGSFTNEKLFFGSGTQLSVL.

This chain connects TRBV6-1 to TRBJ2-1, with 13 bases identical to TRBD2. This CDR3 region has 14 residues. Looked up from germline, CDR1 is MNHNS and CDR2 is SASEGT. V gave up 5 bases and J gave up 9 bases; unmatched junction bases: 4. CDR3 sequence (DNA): TGTGCCAGCAGTACTAGCGGGGGGGGGGCTGAGCAGTTCTTC. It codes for CASSTSGGGAEQFF.

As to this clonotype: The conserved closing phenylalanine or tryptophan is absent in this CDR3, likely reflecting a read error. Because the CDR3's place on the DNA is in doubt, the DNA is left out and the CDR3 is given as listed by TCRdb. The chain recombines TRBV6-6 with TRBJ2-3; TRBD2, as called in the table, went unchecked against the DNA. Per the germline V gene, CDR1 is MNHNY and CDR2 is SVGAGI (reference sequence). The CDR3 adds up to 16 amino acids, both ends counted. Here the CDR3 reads CASSPSGIPYEQYFGP.

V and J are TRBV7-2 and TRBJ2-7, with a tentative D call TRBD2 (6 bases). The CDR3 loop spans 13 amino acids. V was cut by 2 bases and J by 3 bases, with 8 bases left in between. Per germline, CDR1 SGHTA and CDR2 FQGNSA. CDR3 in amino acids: CASSLIGSYEQYF. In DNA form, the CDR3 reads TGTGCCAGCAGCTTAATCGGGAGCTACGAGCAGTACTTC.

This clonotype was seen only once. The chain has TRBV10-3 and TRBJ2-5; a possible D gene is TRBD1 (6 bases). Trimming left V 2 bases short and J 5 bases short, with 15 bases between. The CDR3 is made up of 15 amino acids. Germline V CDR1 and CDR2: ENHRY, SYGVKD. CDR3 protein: CAISEGQPSGETQYF. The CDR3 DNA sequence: TGTGCCATCAGTGAGGGACAGCCTTCCGGGGAGACCCAGTACTTC.

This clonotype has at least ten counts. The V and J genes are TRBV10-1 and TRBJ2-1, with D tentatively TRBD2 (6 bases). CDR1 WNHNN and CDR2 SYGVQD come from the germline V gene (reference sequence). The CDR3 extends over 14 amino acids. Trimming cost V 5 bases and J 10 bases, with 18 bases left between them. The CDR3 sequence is CASSPSGVRGEQFF. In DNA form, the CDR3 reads TGCGCCAGCAGTCCTTCGGGAGTTCGGGGGGAGCAGTTCTTC.

As DNA, the CDR3 is TGTGCCAGCAGGATTGGGTTTACTAGCATACAAGAGACCCAGTACTTC. This gives the protein CASRIGFTSIQETQYF. The chain links TRBV7-2 to TRBJ2-7; possible D gene TRBD2, 6 bases. The J call may be in error: the DNA end matches TRBJ2-5 better. The germline V gene has CDR1 SGHTA and CDR2 FQGNSA. This CDR3 spans 16 amino acids.

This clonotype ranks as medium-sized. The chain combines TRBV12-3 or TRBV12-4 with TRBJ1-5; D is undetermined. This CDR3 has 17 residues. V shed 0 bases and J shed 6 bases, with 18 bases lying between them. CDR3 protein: CASSLATGPQGSQPQHF. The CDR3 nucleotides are TGTGCCAGCAGTTTAGCCACTGGGCCTCAAGGTAGTCAGCCCCAGCATTTT.

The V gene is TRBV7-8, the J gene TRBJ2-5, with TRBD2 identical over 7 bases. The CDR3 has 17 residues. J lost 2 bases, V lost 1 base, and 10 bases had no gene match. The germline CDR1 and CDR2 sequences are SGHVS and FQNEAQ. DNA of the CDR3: TGTGCCAGCAGCTTAGGACCCGGTTTGCGGGGGCAAGAGACCCAGTACTTC. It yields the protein CASSLGPGLRGQETQYF.

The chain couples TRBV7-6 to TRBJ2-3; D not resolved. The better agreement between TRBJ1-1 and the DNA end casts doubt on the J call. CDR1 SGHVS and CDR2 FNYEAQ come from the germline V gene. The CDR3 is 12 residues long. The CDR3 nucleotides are TGTGCCAGCAGCCGGACCTCTGTCGAAGCTTTCTTT. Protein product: CASSRTSVEAFF.

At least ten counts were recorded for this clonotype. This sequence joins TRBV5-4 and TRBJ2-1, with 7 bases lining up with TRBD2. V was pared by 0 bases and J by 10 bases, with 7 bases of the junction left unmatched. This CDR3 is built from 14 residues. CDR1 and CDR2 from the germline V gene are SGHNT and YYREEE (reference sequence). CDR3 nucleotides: TGTGCCAGCAGCTTGGGGGGACGGGGGGACGAGCAGTTCTTC. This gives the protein CASSLGGRGDEQFF.

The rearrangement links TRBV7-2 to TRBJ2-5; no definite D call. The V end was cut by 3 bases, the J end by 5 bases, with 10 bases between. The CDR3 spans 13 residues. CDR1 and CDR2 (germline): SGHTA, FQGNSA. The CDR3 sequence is CASSLVGGETQYF. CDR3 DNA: TGTGCCAGCAGCTTGGTGGGTGGCGAGACCCAGTACTTC.

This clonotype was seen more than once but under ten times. The CDR3: CASSGGTGVRGTQYF. Written as DNA, the CDR3 is TGTGCCAGCAGCGGAGGGACAGGGGTTCGGGGGACCCAGTACTTC. The V call is TRBV7-2, the J call TRBJ2-5, with 10 bases fitting TRBD1. Germline V gene lookup returns CDR1 SGHTA and CDR2 FQGNSA. There are 15 residues in the CDR3. J gave up 7 bases and V 5 bases, and 10 bases lay outside the gene matches.

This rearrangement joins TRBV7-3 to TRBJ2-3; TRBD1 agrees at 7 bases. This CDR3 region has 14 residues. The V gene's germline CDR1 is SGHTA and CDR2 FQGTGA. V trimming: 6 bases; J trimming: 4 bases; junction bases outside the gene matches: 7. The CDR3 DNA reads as TGTGCCAGCAGTTCCGGACAGGTTGCAGATACGCAGTATTTT. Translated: CASSSGQVADTQYF.

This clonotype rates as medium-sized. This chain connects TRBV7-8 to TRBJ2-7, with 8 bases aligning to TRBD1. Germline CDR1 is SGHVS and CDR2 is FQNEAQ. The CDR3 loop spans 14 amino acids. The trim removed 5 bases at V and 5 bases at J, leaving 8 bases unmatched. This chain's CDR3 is CASSARQGIDEQYF. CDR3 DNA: TGTGCCAGCAGCGCAAGACAGGGGATCGACGAGCAGTACTTC.

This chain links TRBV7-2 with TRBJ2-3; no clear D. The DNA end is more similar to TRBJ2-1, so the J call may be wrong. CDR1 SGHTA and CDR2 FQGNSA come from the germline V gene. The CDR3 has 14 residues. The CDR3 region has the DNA TGTGCCAGCAGCTTAGATAGCAGCAACAATGAGCAGTTCTTC. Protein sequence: CASSLDSSNNEQFF.

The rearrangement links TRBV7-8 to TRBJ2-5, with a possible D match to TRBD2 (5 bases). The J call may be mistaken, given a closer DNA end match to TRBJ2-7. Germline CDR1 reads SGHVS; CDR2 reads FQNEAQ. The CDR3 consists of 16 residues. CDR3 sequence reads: CASSLGLAGGFYEQYF. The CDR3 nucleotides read TGTGCCAGCAGCTTGGGTTTGGCGGGTGGATTCTACGAGCAGTACTTC.

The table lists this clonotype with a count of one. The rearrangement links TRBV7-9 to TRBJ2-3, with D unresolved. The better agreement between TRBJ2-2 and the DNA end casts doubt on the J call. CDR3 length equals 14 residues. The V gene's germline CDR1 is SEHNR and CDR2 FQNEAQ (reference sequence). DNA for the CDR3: TGTGCCAGCAGCTTAGGTGGAGACACCGGGGAGCTGTTTTTT. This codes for CASSLGGDTGELFF.